The rows below give T cell receptor beta chains drawn from one sample of a study of Graves' ophthalmopathy and Graves' hyperthyroidism. MiXCR was run by TCRdb on the multiplex PCR reads, yielding one entry per CDR3 protein. The sample includes about half a million distinct CDR3 sequences, around an eighth of them seen just once. Sequenced input: blood. These receptors were collected from a woman in her 30s with Graves' ophthalmopathy. Both conserved end residues are part of each CDR3.

J	V	CDR3
TRBJ2-5	TRBV19	CASSIDGTKTQYF
TRBJ2-7	TRBV5-1	CASSFWTSTYEQYF
TRBJ1-1	TRBV28	CASIPGPSEAFF
TRBJ1-1	TRBV14	CASSPQRSRGTEAFF
TRBJ2-7	TRBV28	CASSFRPGQGTYEQYF
TRBJ2-7	TRBV28	CASTWGRGPYEQYF
TRBJ2-2	TRBV6-1	CATRGQTHTGELFF
TRBJ2-5	TRBV12-3/TRBV12-4	CASSPYGYMGKGTQYF
TRBJ1-1	TRBV30	CAWSPGTPNTEAFF
TRBJ1-6	TRBV28	CASSSGQGSYNSPLHF
TRBJ1-5	TRBV6-5	CASSQGQGNQPQHF